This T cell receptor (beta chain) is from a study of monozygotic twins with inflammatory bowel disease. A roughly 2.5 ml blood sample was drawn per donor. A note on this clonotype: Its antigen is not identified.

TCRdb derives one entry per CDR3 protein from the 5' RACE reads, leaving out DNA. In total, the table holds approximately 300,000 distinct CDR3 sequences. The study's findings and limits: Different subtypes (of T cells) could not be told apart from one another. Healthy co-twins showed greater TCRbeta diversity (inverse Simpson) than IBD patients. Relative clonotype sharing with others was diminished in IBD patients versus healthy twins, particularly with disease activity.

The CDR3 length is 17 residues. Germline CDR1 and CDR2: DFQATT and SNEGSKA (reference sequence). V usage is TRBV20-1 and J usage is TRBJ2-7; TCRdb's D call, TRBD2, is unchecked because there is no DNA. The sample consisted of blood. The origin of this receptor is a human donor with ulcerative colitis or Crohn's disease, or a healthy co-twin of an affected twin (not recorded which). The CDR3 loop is CSARVSTGLAGFYEQYF.